This T cell receptor (beta chain) was identified during a study of blood T cell repertoires in COVID-19. Across the study: Donors in the United States, Italy and Spain gave samples during acute or convalescent COVID-19.

The CDR3 runs 11 residues. Trimming shortened V by 6 bases and J by 6 bases, and 9 bases separated the two germline ends. Germline-derived CDR1 and CDR2 are ENHRY and SYGVKD. Study processing details: Amplification with reference gene primers provided the estimates of nucleated cell counts. Measured with immunoSEQ multiplex PCR; TCRdb has only the in-frame clones, and not every one. V and J calls and clone size are as listed in that table; D and trimming were resolved from the DNA. The table lists roughly 70,000 clones, 80% to 90% of them singletons, with about 3.5% in the top ten. The chain is built from TRBV10-3 and TRBJ2-7; D gene ambiguous. The TCR was taken from a man aged 50 or older with active COVID-19. Sequencing was carried out using peripheral blood. CDR3 loop: CAISVQTEQYF. The DNA of the CDR3 is TGTGCCATCAGCGTACAGACCGAGCAGTACTTC.